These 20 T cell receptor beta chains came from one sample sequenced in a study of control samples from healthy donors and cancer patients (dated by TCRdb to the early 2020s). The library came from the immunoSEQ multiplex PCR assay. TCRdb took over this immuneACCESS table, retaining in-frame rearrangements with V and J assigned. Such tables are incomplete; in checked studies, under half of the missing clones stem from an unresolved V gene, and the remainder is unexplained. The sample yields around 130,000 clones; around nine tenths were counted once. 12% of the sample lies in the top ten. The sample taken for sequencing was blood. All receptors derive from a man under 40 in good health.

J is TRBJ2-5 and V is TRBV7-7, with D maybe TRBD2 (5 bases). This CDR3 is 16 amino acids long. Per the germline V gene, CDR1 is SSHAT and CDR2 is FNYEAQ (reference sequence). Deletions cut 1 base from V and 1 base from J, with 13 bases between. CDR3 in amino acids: CASSLDPASGQETQYF. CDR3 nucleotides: TGTGCCAGCAGCTTAGACCCTGCCAGCGGCCAAGAGACCCAGTACTTC.

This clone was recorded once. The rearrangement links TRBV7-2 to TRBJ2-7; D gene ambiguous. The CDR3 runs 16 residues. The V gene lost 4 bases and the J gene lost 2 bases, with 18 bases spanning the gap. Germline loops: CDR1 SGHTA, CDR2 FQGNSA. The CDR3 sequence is CASSSKEQVFTYEQYF. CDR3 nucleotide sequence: TGTGCCAGCAGCTCAAAGGAGCAGGTCTTTACCTACGAGCAGTACTTC.

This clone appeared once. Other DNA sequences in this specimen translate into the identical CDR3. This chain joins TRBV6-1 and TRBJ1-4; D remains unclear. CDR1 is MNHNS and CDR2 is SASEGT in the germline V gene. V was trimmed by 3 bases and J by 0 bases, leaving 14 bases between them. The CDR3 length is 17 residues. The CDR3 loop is CASSEAWAEATNEKLFF. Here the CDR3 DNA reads TGTGCCAGCAGTGAGGCGTGGGCGGAGGCAACTAATGAAAAACTGTTTTTT.

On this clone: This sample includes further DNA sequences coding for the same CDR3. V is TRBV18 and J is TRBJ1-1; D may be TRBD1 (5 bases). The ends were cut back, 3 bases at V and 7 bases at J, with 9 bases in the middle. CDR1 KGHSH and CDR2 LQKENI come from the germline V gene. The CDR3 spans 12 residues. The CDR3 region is CASSPRDGEAFF. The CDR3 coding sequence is TGTGCCAGCTCACCGAGGGACGGTGAAGCTTTCTTT.

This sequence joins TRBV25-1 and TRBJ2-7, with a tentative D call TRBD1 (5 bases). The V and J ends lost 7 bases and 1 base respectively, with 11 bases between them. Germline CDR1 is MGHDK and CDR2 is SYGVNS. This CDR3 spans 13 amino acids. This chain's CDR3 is CASIDSLSYEQYF. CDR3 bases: TGTGCCAGCATCGACAGCTTATCCTACGAGCAGTACTTC.

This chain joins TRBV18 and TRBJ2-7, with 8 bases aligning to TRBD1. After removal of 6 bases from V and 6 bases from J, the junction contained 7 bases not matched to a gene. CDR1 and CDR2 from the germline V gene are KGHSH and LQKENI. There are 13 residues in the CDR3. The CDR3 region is CASSSSGGGEQYV. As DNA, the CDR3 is TGTGCCAGCTCCTCCTCAGGGGGCGGCGAGCAGTACGTC.

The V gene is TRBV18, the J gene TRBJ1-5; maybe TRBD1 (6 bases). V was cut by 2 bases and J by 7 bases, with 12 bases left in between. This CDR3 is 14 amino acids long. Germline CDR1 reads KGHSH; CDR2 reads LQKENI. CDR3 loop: CASSPAQGSQPQHF. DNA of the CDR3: TGTGCCAGCTCACCAGCGCAGGGGAGCCAGCCCCAGCATTTT.

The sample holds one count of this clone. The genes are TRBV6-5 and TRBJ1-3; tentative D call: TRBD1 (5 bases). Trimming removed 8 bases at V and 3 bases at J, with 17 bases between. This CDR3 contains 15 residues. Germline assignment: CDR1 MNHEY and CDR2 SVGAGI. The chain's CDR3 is CASSNVQGGGNTIYF. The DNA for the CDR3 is TGTGCCAGCTCTAACGTCCAGGGTGGTGGAAACACCATATATTTT.

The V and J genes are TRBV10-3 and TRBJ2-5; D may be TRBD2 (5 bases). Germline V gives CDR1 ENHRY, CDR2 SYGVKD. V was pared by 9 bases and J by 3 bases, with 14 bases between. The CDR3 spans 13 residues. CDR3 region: CAIGRVEEETQYF. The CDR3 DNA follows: TGTGCCATAGGGCGCGTGGAGGAAGAGACCCAGTACTTC.

The CDR3 nucleotides read TGTGCCAGCAGTGAAGAGAAGTGGGAGGTCTCTGGAAACACCATATATTTT. Translated: CASSEEKWEVSGNTIYF. The genes are TRBV25-1 and TRBJ1-3; D is undetermined. From germline, CDR1 is MGHDK and CDR2 SYGVNS. Trimming left V 2 bases short and J 0 bases short, with 14 bases between. The CDR3 consists of 17 residues.

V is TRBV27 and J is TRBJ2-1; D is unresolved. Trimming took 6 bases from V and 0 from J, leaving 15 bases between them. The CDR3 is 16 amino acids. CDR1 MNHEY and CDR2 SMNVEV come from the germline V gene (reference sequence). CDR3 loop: CASSLRLTSSYNEQFF. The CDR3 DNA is TGTGCCAGCAGCCTCCGATTAACGAGCTCCTACAATGAGCAGTTCTTC.

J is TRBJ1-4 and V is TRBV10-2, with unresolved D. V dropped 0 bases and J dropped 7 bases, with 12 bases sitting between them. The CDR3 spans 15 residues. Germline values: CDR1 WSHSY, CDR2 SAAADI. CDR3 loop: CASSESVGSSEKLFF. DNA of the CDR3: TGCGCCAGCAGTGAGTCAGTCGGTTCATCTGAAAAACTGTTTTTT.

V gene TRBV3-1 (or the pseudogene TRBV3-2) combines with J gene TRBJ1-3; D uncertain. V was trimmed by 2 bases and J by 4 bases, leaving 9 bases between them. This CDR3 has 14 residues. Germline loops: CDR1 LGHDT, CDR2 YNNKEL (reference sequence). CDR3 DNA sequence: TGTGCCAGCAGCCAACCTGGGCCAGGAAACACCATATATTTT. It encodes CASSQPGPGNTIYF.

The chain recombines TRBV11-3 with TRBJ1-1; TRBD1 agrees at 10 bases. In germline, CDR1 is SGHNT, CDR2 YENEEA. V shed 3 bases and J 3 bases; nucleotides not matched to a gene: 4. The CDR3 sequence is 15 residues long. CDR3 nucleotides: TGTGCCAGCAGCTTGACCGGGACAGGGGACACTGAAGCTTTCTTT. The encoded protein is CASSLTGTGDTEAFF.

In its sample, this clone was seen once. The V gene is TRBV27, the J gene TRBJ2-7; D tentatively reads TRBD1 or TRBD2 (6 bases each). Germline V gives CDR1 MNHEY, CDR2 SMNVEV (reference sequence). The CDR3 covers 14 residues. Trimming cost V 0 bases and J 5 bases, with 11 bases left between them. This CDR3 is CASSLSGGRHEQYF. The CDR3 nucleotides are TGTGCCAGCAGTTTATCAGGGGGGAGGCACGAGCAGTACTTC.

The CDR3 here is CASSRTGGLGYTF. The CDR3 DNA sequence: TGTGCCAGCAGTCGGACAGGGGGATTAGGCTACACCTTC. The chain joins TRBV5-6 to TRBJ1-2, with TRBD1 identical over 10 bases. Germline-derived CDR1 and CDR2 are SGHDT and YYEEEE. V trimming: 5 bases; J trimming: 8 bases; junction bases outside the gene matches: 6. CDR3 length equals 13 residues.

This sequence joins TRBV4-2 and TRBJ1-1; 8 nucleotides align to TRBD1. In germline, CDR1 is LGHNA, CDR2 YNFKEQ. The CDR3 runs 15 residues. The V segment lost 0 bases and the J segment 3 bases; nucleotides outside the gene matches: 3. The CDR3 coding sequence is TGTGCCAGCAGCCAAGAGTCGGACAGGGACACTGAAGCTTTCTTT. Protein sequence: CASSQESDRDTEAFF.

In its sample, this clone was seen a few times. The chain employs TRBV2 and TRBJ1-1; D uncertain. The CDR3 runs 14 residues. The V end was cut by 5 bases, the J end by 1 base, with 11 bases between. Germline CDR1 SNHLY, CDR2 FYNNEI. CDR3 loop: CASSSPPGNTEAFF. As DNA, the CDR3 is TGTGCCAGCAGTTCACCGCCGGGGAACACTGAAGCTTTCTTT.

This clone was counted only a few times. Here the CDR3 DNA reads TGTGCCATCAGTGAGTCGTTGGGCAGTAGCCAAGAGACCCAGTACTTC. It encodes CAISESLGSSQETQYF. The chain employs TRBV10-3 and TRBJ2-5; D gene ambiguous. Trimming stripped 0 bases from V and 1 base from J, with 12 bases between. CDR1 is ENHRY, CDR2 SYGVKD, per germline. CDR3 length: 16 residues.

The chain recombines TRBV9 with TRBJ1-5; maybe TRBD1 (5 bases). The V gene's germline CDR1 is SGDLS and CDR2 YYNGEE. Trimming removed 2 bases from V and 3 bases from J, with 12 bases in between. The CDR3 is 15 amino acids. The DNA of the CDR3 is TGTGCCAGCAGCGTCTCAGGGTTCGCCAATCAGCCCCAGCATTTT. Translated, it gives CASSVSGFANQPQHF.